The 16 T cell receptor beta chains given below trace back to one sample, sequenced in a study of T cell responses to AZD1222 COVID-19 vaccine. The assay was immunoSEQ multiplex PCR, and TCRdb's table has in-frame clones only and misses some. The repertoire holds 90,000 to 150,000 clones, with about nine tenths as singletons. The sequences come from peripheral blood, collected 28 days after the second dose of the MenACWY control vaccine. These receptors were obtained from an adult who received the MenACWY meningococcal vaccine as a control.

The J gene is TRBJ1-6, the V gene TRBV10-1, with D tentatively TRBD1 (6 bases). Trimming left V 7 bases short and J 7 bases short, with 11 bases between. The CDR3 length is 13 residues. Germline V gene sequence: CDR1 WNHNN, CDR2 SYGVQD (reference sequence). The CDR3 loop is CASTGEINSPLHF. The CDR3 region has the DNA TGCGCCAGCACAGGGGAGATAAATTCACCCCTCCACTTT.

The V call is TRBV5-1, the J call TRBJ2-3; D possibly matches TRBD1 or TRBD2 (7 bases each). V gave up 3 bases and J gave up 4 bases, with 21 bases separating them. The CDR3 length is 17 residues. CDR1 and CDR2 from the germline V gene are SGHRS and YFSETQ. CDR3 protein: CASSSDGRGRTSDTQYF. The CDR3 DNA follows: TGCGCCAGCAGCTCGGATGGGAGGGGGCGGACATCAGATACGCAGTATTTT.

This clone appeared a single time. The CDR3 protein is CASSMAGPTGELFF. CDR3 DNA sequence: TGTGCCAGTAGTATGGCAGGGCCCACCGGGGAGCTGTTTTTT. This chain uses TRBV19 with TRBJ2-2, with a possible D match to TRBD1 (5 bases). Looked up from germline, CDR1 is LNHDA and CDR2 is SQIVND (reference sequence). V lost 3 bases and J 4 bases, leaving 9 bases between the germline ends. CDR3 size: 14 residues.

This clone was found a few times. V gene TRBV6-2 or TRBV6-3 combines with J gene TRBJ2-6; D remains ambiguous. V gave up 0 bases and J gave up 1 base, with 4 bases separating them. Germline V gene lookup returns CDR1 MNHEY and CDR2 SVGEGT. This CDR3 is 15 amino acids long. The CDR3 DNA reads TGTGCCAGCAGTTACTCCGCATCTGGGGCCAACGTCCTGACTTTC. This gives the protein CASSYSASGANVLTF.

The chain couples TRBV14 to TRBJ2-3; tentative D call: TRBD1 (6 bases). Per germline, CDR1 SGHDN and CDR2 FVKESK. This CDR3 spans 14 amino acids. V lost 3 bases, J lost 6 bases, and 13 bases lay in between. Written as DNA, the CDR3 is TGTGCCAGCAGCCACGCCGACAGGTCTGATACGCAGTATTTT. Amino acid sequence: CASSHADRSDTQYF.

The chain couples TRBV2 to TRBJ2-1, with TRBD2 matching over 8 bases. The V segment lost 11 bases and the J segment 4 bases; nucleotides outside the gene matches: 13. CDR1 and CDR2 (germline): SNHLY, FYNNEI. This CDR3 contains 15 residues. DNA of the CDR3: TGTGCCGTCCAGCAAGGAGCGGGGGTTTACAATGAGCAGTTCTTC. Protein sequence: CAVQQGAGVYNEQFF.

The chain recombines TRBV28 with TRBJ2-7; D unresolved. From germline, CDR1 is MDHEN and CDR2 SYDVKM. Deletions cut 3 bases from V and 3 bases from J, with 18 bases between. The CDR3 has 16 amino acids. The CDR3 DNA reads as TGTGCCAGCAGTTTTCCGCCAAAGGGCTTAAGCTACGAGCAGTACTTC. Protein product: CASSFPPKGLSYEQYF.

This clone showed up just a few times. The rearrangement uses TRBV13 and TRBJ1-6; D is undetermined. Trimming cost V 0 bases and J 7 bases, with 4 bases left between them. Germline V gives CDR1 PRHDT, CDR2 FYEKMQ (reference sequence). The CDR3 sequence is 13 residues long. Here the CDR3 DNA reads TGTGCCAGCAGCTTAGGGCTGAATTCACCCCTCCACTTT. This codes for CASSLGLNSPLHF.

The chain employs TRBV18 and TRBJ2-5; a weak D match, TRBD2 (6 bases). The V and J ends lost 1 base and 2 bases respectively, with 11 bases between them. The CDR3 contains 15 residues. Germline CDR1 and CDR2: KGHSH and LQKENI. For the CDR3, the DNA is TGTGCCAGCTCACCACGGGCGGGGAATCAAGAGACCCAGTACTTC. Translation gives CASSPRAGNQETQYF.

The chain employs TRBV12-3 or TRBV12-4 and TRBJ2-7; TRBD2 might be the D (5 bases). The CDR3 covers 12 residues. V shed 3 bases and J shed 6 bases, with 9 bases lying between them. The CDR3 reads CASSLSGSEQYF. Written as DNA, the CDR3 is TGTGCCAGCAGTTTGTCGGGGTCCGAGCAGTACTTC.

The chain recombines TRBV5-1 with TRBJ2-1; D unclear. Germline V gives CDR1 SGHRS, CDR2 YFSETQ. The ends were cut back, 2 bases at V and 10 bases at J, with 7 bases in the middle. This CDR3 comprises 11 residues. The CDR3 loop reads CASSLREEQFF. The CDR3 DNA reads TGCGCCAGCAGCTTAAGAGAGGAGCAGTTCTTC.

This clone was picked up a small number of times. V and J are TRBV7-8 and TRBJ1-5, with 9 nucleotides matching TRBD1. Germline V gives CDR1 SGHVS, CDR2 FQNEAQ. V shed 1 base and J 10 bases; nucleotides not matched to a gene: 5. This CDR3 has 14 amino acids. CDR3 bases: TGTGCCAGCAGCTTAGGGACAGGGGCCCTTCCCCAGCATTTT. Translated: CASSLGTGALPQHF.

The chain links TRBV28 to TRBJ2-7; D unclear. Per germline, CDR1 MDHEN and CDR2 SYDVKM. The CDR3 covers 15 residues. V was clipped by 7 bases and J by 3 bases, with 19 bases between them. The CDR3 loop is CASTTSRARVYEQYF. DNA for the CDR3: TGTGCCAGCACCACCTCCCGGGCTAGAGTCTACGAGCAGTACTTC.

The V call is TRBV6-5, the J call TRBJ1-6, with 9 bases matching TRBD1. The length of the CDR3 is 14 residues. J was trimmed by 8 bases and V by 6 bases; bases with no gene match: 5. Germline assignment: CDR1 MNHEY and CDR2 SVGAGI. Here the CDR3 reads CASSRGQGYSPLHF. In DNA form, the CDR3 reads TGTGCCAGCAGCCGAGGACAGGGGTATTCACCCCTCCACTTT.

The genes are TRBV19 and TRBJ1-2; the match to TRBD1 covers 11 bases. V trimming: 5 bases; J trimming: 4 bases; junction bases outside the gene matches: 9. The CDR3 has 16 amino acids. Germline lookup yields CDR1 LNHDA and CDR2 SQIVND (reference sequence). The CDR3 loop reads CASSPQAGTGGYGYTF. In DNA form, the CDR3 reads TGTGCCAGTAGTCCCCAGGCCGGGACAGGGGGCTATGGCTACACCTTC.

This chain connects TRBV6-6 to TRBJ1-4, with TRBD1 as a possible D gene (5 bases). V lost 6 bases and J 3 bases, leaving 17 bases between the germline ends. In germline, CDR1 is MNHNY, CDR2 SVGAGI (reference sequence). The CDR3 is made up of 16 amino acids. The CDR3 nucleotides are TGTGCCAGCAGACACTACGTGGGGGGGTCTAATGAAAAACTGTTTTTT. The encoded protein is CASRHYVGGSNEKLFF.